A single T cell receptor (beta chain) is shown here with its context. This sample was included in a study of early T cells in non-severe SARS-CoV-2 infection. The CDR3 sequence is 17 residues long. Germline V gene lookup returns CDR1 SEHNR and CDR2 FQNEAQ (reference sequence). Trimming cost V 1 base and J 3 bases, with 18 bases left between them. TCRdb passed the 5' RACE reads through MiXCR, listing each CDR3 protein once. Of tens of thousands of distinct CDR3 sequences listed, around 15% are singletons. The TCR comes from an adult who was a healthcare worker with PCR-confirmed SARS-CoV-2 infection or an uninfected control (not recorded which). The chain is built from TRBV7-9 and TRBJ1-2; weak D call: TRBD1 (6 bases). The sequencing input was whole blood. The DNA for the CDR3 is TGTGCCAGCAGCTTAGTCGAGAGGGGGGCTCCCTACTATGGCTACACCTTC. This sequence encodes CASSLVERGAPYYGYTF.